This is a list of T cell receptor beta chains from one sample in a study of cytomegalovirus exposure and HLA in healthy donors. Repertoires were generated with immunoSEQ multiplex PCR, while TCRdb's copy carries only in-frame clones and drops some. The sample contains 150,000 or so clones, 77% of which appear only once. Specimen: PBMCs. The receptors derive from a male donor in good health and CMV-seropositive. The CDR3 runs from the conserved cysteine through the conserved F or W. Fields, in order: D gene, clone size, V gene, J gene, CDR3 protein, CDR3 DNA. The D gene is left open where the match is weak. Not all rows give a size; the values are once, few, many and, for expanded clones, a class.

TRBD1	-	TRBV7-2	TRBJ2-7	CASSYTGGVYEQYF	TGTGCCAGCAGCTACACAGGGGGCGTTTACGAGCAGTACTTC
-	-	TRBV5-3	TRBJ2-3	CARSFRRGYNLTDTQYF	TGTGCCAGAAGCTTCCGTAGGGGGTACAACCTCACAGATACGCAGTATTTT
TRBD2	-	TRBV4-1	TRBJ2-7	CASSQVLAGTYEQYF	TGCGCCAGCAGCCAAGTATTAGCGGGGACCTACGAGCAGTACTTC
TRBD1	-	TRBV29-1	TRBJ1-2	CSVVGDRGGGYTF	TGCAGCGTTGTAGGCGACAGGGGAGGTGGCTACACCTTC
TRBD1	-	TRBV5-4	TRBJ1-3	CASSPRTGSGNTIYF	TGTGCCAGCAGCCCCCGGACAGGGTCTGGAAACACCATATATTTT
TRBD2	-	TRBV20-1	TRBJ2-7	CSVRRGNEQYF	TGCAGTGTTCGGCGGGGGAACGAGCAGTACTTC
TRBD1	-	TRBV7-2	TRBJ2-3	CASSMTGVRTQYF	TGTGCCAGCAGCATGACAGGGGTGCGCACGCAGTATTTT
-	-	TRBV27	TRBJ1-5	CASSFAGGNQPQHF	TGTGCCAGCAGTTTTGCGGGGGGCAATCAGCCCCAGCATTTT
TRBD1	-	TRBV5-6	TRBJ2-2	CASSLQGPGELFF	TGTGCCAGCAGCTTACAGGGGCCCGGGGAGCTGTTTTTT
TRBD2	-	TRBV5-1	TRBJ2-1	CASSTLGTSGTRKNSYNEQFF	TGCGCCAGCAGCACGCTGGGGACTAGCGGGACCCGAAAGAATTCCTACAATGAGCAGTTCTTC
-	-	TRBV28	TRBJ1-1	CASRGDNNMNTEAFF	TGTGCCAGCAGAGGAGATAACAACATGAACACTGAAGCTTTCTTT
-	-	TRBV5-5	TRBJ2-5	CASSSVLQETQYF	TGTGCCAGCAGCTCGGTCCTCCAAGAGACCCAGTACTTC
-	-	TRBV28	TRBJ2-2	CASSTFVGELFF	TGTGCCAGCAGCACTTTTGTGGGGGAGCTGTTTTTT
TRBD1	-	TRBV6-1	TRBJ1-2	CASSDREYGYTF	TGTGCCAGCAGCGACAGGGAATATGGCTACACCTTC
TRBD2	-	TRBV5-1	TRBJ2-7	CASSLDPGGGSSYEQYF	TGCGCCAGCAGCTTGGATCCTGGGGGAGGGAGCTCCTACGAGCAGTACTTC
-	-	TRBV9	TRBJ1-1	CASSAEGMNTEAFF	TGTGCCAGCAGCGCCGAGGGTATGAACACTGAAGCTTTCTTT
-	-	TRBV10-3	TRBJ1-5	CAISPDRDNQPQHF	TGTGCCATCAGCCCCGACAGAGACAATCAGCCCCAGCATTTT
TRBD1	-	TRBV19	TRBJ2-2	CASSIGQANTGELFF	TGTGCCAGTAGTATTGGACAGGCGAACACCGGGGAGCTGTTTTTT
-	-	TRBV6-5	TRBJ2-4	CASSYSGQVAGIQYF	TGTGCCAGCAGTTACTCGGGACAGGTAGCGGGCATTCAGTACTTC
TRBD1	-	TRBV19	TRBJ2-6	CASSIHRGSGANVLTF	TGTGCCAGTAGTATCCACAGGGGGTCAGGGGCCAACGTCCTGACTTTC
TRBD2	-	TRBV28	TRBJ2-7	CASSLSGTSGKVGEQYF	TGTGCCAGCAGTCTATCCGGGACTAGCGGGAAAGTCGGGGAGCAGTACTTC
TRBD1	medium-sized	TRBV7-6	TRBJ1-5	CASSLGQGSQPQHF	TGTGCCAGCAGCTTAGGACAGGGGAGTCAGCCCCAGCATTTT
-	-	TRBV6-5	TRBJ1-2	CASSYLGGRSGRYTF	TGTGCCAGCAGTTACCTGGGGGGGAGGTCGGGTCGCTACACCTTC
TRBD1	once	TRBV28	TRBJ2-4	CATRTGGLDIQYF	TGTGCCACCCGGACAGGGGGCTTAGACATTCAGTACTTC
-	-	TRBV9	TRBJ2-2	CASSGGHTNTGELFF	TGTGCCAGCAGTGGGGGACATACGAACACCGGGGAGCTGTTTTTT
-	-	TRBV5-1	TRBJ1-1	CASSLGTGHLNTEAFF	TGCGCCAGCAGCTTAGGAACGGGACACCTAAACACTGAAGCTTTCTTT
-	few	TRBV5-1	TRBJ2-5	CASSLAPGKETQYF	TGCGCCAGCAGCTTGGCCCCAGGGAAAGAGACCCAGTACTTC
-	-	TRBV9	TRBJ2-3	CASTSQAGNTDTQYF	TGTGCCAGCACCTCACAGGCGGGGAACACAGATACGCAGTATTTT
TRBD1	-	TRBV9	TRBJ1-4	CASSVSGQGRNEKLFF	TGTGCCAGCAGCGTTTCCGGACAGGGCCGTAATGAAAAACTGTTTTTT
-	-	TRBV5-1	TRBJ2-7	CASSLVGSGFSYEQYF	TGCGCCAGCAGCTTGGTTGGGTCAGGATTCTCCTACGAGCAGTACTTC
TRBD2	once	TRBV7-6	TRBJ2-3	CASSLGAGGPGTDTQYF	TGTGCCAGCAGCTTAGGGGCGGGAGGGCCGGGCACAGATACGCAGTATTTT
TRBD1	-	TRBV6-5	TRBJ2-6	CASSPDRAGANGLTF	TGTGCCAGCAGCCCCGACAGGGCTGGGGCCAACGGCCTGACTTTC
TRBD1	-	TRBV5-1	TRBJ2-5	CASSYRKPGDRETQYF	TGCGCCAGCAGTTATCGAAAACCTGGGGACAGAGAGACCCAGTACTTC
-	-	TRBV27	TRBJ2-1	CASSLSPLYEQFF	TGTGCCAGCAGTTTATCCCCGTTGTATGAGCAGTTCTTC
TRBD1	-	TRBV6-5	TRBJ1-2	CASSYPGQEGLGGYTF	TGTGCCAGCAGTTACCCGGGACAGGAGGGGCTCGGTGGCTACACCTTC
-	-	TRBV7-9	TRBJ1-4	CASSLQGNEKLFF	TGTGCCAGCAGCTTACAGGGAAATGAAAAACTGTTTTTT
TRBD1	-	TRBV6-1	TRBJ2-5	CASTQWTGVGETQYF	TGTGCCAGCACCCAATGGACAGGGGTGGGGGAGACCCAGTACTTC
TRBD1	-	TRBV6-5	TRBJ2-7	CASSLTGDSSYEQYF	TGTGCCAGCAGTTTAACCGGGGACAGCTCCTACGAGCAGTACTTC
-	-	TRBV6-6	TRBJ2-2	CASSQRGTGELFF	TGTGCCAGCAGTCAAAGGGGGACCGGGGAGCTGTTTTTT
TRBD1	few	TRBV7-9	TRBJ1-4	CSSSFEWTGLDEKLFF	TGTTCCAGCAGCTTTGAATGGACAGGGCTTGATGAAAAACTGTTTTTT